This TCR beta chain was found in a study of blood T cell repertoires in COVID-19. In the study overall: The samples span acute and convalescent COVID-19 from the United States, Italy and Spain.

This clone came up once. The CDR3 has 15 amino acids. V trimming: 4 bases; J trimming: 3 bases; junction bases outside the gene matches: 8. Germline lookup yields CDR1 SGHRS and CDR2 YFSETQ. Original handling: Estimation of nucleated cell counts relied on the amplification of reference gene primers. Repertoires were generated with immunoSEQ multiplex PCR, while TCRdb's copy carries only in-frame clones and drops some. V and J calls and clone size are those listed in that table; D and trimming were worked out from the DNA. In the table there are over 200,000 clones, around 82% of which are singletons. This receptor was obtained from a woman in her 40s with active or convalescent COVID-19. The sequencing input was peripheral blood. The rearrangement uses TRBV5-1 and TRBJ2-7; TRBD2 agrees at 9 bases. The CDR3 sequence is CASSRIAGGYYEQYF. The CDR3 nucleotides read TGCGCCAGCAGCAGAATTGCGGGGGGGTACTACGAGCAGTACTTC.